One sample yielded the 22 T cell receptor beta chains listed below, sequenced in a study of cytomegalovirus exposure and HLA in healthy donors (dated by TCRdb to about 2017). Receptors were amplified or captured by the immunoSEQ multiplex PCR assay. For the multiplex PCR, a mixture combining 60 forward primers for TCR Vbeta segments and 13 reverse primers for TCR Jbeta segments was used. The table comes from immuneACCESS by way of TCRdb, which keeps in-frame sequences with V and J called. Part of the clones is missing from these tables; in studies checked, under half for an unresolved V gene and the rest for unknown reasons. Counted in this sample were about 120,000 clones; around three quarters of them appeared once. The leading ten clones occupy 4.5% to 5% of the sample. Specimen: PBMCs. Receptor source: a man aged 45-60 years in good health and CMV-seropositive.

CDR3: CATKGGRDTGHQPQHF. CDR3 DNA sequence: TGTGCCACCAAGGGCGGGCGGGATACAGGCCATCAGCCCCAGCATTTT. V and J are TRBV10-3 and TRBJ1-5, with D perhaps matching TRBD1 (5 bases). Germline CDR1 reads ENHRY; CDR2 reads SYGVKD. The length of the CDR3 is 16 residues. V was trimmed by 10 bases and J by 5 bases, leaving 24 bases between them.

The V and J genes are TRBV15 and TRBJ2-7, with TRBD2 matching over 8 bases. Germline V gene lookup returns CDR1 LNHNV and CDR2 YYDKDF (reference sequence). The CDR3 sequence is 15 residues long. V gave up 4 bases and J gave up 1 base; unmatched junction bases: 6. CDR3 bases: TGTGCCACCAGCAACCCAATAGCGGGGTCCTACGAGCAGTACTTC. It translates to CATSNPIAGSYEQYF.

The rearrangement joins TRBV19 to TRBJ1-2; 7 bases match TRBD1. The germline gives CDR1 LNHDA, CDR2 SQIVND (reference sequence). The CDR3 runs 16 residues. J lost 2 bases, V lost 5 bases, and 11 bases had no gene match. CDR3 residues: CASSPLGAGGNYGYTF. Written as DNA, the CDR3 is TGTGCCAGTAGTCCGCTAGGAGCAGGGGGAAACTATGGCTACACCTTC.

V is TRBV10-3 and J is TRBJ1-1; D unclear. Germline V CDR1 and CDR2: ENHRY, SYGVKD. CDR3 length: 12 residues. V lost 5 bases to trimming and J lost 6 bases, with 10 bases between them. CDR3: CAISSPPAEAFF. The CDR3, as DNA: TGTGCCATCAGTTCCCCCCCAGCTGAAGCTTTCTTT.

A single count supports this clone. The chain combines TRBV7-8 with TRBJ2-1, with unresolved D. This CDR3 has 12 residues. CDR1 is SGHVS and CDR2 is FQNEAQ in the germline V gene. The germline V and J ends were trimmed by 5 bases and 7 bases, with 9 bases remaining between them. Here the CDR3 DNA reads TGTGCCAGCAGCGCTAGATGGAATGAGCAGTTCTTC. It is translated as CASSARWNEQFF.

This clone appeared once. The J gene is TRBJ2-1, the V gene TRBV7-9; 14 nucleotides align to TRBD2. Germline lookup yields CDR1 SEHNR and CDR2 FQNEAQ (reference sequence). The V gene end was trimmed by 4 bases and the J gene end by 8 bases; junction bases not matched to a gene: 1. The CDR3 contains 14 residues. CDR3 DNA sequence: TGTGCCAGCAGCTGGGGACTAGCGGGAGATGAGCAGTTCTTC. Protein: CASSWGLAGDEQFF. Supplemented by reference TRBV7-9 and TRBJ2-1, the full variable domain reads DTGVSQNPRHKITKRGQNVTFRCDPISEHNRLYWYRQTLGQGPEFLTYFQNEAQLEKSRLLSDRFSAERPKGSFSTLEIQRTEQGDSAMYLCASSWGLAGDEQFFGPGTRLTVL.

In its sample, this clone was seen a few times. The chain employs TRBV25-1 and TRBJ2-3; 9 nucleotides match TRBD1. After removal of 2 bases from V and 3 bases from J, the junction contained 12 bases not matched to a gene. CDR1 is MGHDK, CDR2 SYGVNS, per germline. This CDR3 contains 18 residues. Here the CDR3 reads CASSEPSVTGGRTDTQYF. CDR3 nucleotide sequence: TGTGCCAGCAGTGAACCCTCGGTGACAGGGGGGAGAACAGATACGCAGTATTTT.

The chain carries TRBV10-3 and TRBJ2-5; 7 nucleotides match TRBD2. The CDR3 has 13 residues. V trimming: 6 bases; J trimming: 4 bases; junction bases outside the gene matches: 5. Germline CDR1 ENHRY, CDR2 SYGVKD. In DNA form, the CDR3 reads TGTGCCATCAGCGGACTAGGGAGAGAGACCCAGTACTTC. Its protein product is CAISGLGRETQYF.

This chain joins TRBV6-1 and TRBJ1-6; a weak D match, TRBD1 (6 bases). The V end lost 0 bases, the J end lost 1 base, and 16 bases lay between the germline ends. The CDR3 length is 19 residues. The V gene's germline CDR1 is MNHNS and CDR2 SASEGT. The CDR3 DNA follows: TGTGCCAGCAGTGAAGCGCTTCCCAGGGGAGAATCCTATAATTCACCCCTCCACTTT. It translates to CASSEALPRGESYNSPLHF.

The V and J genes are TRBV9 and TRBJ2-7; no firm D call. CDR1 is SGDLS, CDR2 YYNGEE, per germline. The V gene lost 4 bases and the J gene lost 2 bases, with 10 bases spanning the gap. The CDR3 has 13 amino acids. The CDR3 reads CASSPSLTYEQYF. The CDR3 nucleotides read TGTGCCAGCAGCCCATCACTTACCTACGAGCAGTACTTC.

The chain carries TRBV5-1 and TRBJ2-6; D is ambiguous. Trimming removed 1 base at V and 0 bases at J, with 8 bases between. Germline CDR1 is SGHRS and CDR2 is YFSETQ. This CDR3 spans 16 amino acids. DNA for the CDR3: TGCGCCAGCAGCTTGTCCTGGAGCTCTGGGGCCAACGTCCTGACTTTC. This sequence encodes CASSLSWSSGANVLTF.

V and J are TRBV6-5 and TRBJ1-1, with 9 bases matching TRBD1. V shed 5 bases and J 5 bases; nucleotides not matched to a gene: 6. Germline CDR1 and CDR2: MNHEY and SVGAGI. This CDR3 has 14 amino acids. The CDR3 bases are TGTGCCAGCAGTCGACGGACAGGGGAAACTGAAGCTTTCTTT. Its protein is CASSRRTGETEAFF.

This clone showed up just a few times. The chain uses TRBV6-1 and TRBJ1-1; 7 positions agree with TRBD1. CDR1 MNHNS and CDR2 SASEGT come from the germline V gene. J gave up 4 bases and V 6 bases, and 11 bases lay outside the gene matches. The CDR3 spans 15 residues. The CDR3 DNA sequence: TGTGCCAGCAGCTCGCAGGGGGTCGGCGGCACTGAAGCTTTCTTT. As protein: CASSSQGVGGTEAFF.

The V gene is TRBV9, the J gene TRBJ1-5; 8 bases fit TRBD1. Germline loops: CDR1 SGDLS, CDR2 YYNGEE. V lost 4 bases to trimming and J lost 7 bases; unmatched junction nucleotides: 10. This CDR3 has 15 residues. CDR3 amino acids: CASSSSDRGLQPQHF. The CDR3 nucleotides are TGTGCCAGCAGCTCCTCTGACAGGGGTCTCCAGCCCCAGCATTTT.

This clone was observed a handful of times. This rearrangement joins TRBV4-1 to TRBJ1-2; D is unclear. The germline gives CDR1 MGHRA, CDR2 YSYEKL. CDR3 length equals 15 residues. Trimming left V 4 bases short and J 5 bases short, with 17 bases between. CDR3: CASSPLSQARYGYTF. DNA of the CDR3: TGCGCCAGCAGCCCTTTGTCCCAGGCCCGTTATGGCTACACCTTC.

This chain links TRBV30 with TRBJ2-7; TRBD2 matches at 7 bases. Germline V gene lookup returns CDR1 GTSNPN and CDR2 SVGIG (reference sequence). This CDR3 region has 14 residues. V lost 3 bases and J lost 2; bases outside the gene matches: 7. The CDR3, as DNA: TGTGCCTGGAGGACATGGGGGGGGACCTACGAGCAGTACTTC. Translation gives CAWRTWGGTYEQYF.

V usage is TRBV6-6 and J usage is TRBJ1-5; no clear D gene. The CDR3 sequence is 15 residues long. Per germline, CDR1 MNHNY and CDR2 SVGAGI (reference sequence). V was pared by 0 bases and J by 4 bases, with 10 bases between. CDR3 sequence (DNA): TGTGCCAGCAGTTACTCGGGTGCGGGTAATCAGCCCCAGCATTTT. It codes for CASSYSGAGNQPQHF.

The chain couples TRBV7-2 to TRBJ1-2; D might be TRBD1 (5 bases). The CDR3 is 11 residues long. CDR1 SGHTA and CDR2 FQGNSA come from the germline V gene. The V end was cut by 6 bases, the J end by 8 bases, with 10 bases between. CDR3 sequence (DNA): TGTGCCAGCAGTTTCGACAGCGGCTACACCTTC. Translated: CASSFDSGYTF.

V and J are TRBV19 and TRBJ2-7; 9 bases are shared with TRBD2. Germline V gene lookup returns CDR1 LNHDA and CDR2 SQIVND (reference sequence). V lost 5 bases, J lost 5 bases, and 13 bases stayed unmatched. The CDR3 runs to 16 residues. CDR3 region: CASSPNFWREGHEQYF. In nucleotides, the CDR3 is TGTGCCAGTAGTCCCAACTTCTGGCGGGAGGGCCACGAGCAGTACTTC.

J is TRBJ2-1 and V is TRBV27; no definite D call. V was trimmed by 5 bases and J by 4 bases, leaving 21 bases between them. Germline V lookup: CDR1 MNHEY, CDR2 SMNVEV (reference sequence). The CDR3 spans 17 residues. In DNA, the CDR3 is TGTGCCAGCAGTGTACGCAAACCTCAGTACGGGTACAATGAGCAGTTCTTC. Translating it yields CASSVRKPQYGYNEQFF.

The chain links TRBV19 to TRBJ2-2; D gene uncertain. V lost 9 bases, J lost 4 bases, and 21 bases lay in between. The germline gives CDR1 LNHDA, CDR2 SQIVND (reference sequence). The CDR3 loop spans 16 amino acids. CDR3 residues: CASSRSRLPTTGELFF. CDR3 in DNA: TGTGCCAGCTCTCGTTCCAGGCTTCCTACCACCGGGGAGCTGTTTTTT.

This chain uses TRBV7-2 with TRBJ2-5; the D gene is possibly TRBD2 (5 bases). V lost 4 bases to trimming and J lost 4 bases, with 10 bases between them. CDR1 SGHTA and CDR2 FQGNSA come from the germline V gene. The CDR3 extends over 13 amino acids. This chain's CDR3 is CASSSLAPETQYF. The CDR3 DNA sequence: TGTGCCAGCAGCTCTCTAGCCCCAGAGACCCAGTACTTC.